This T cell receptor beta chain was sequenced for a study of regulatory T cells in long-lasting Graves disease. Study results and caveats: Favoring TRBV28, TRBJ1-2 and TRBJ2-5 was a feature seen in persistent disease. Because few samples were included, accuracy may have been lower. New patients shared approximately 930 public clonotypes, fewer than the approximately 2,500 shared by persistent patients.

Note on this clonotype: Its antigen is as yet unknown.

The CDR3 totals 14 residues. Trimming cost V 5 bases and J 5 bases; bases outside gene matches: 7. In germline, CDR1 is SGHRS, CDR2 YFSETQ. Building of the TCR beta libraries involved iRepertoire HTBI primers and Arm-PCR of CDR3 regions. TCRdb itself ran the multiplex PCR reads through MiXCR, one entry per CDR3 protein. The data show more than 300,000 distinct CDR3 sequences, roughly 24% seen once. Time point described: persistent/refractory GD, antithyroid drugs over 5 years with positive TRAb. From RNA extracted from PBMCs, the TCR library was made. The sample here was peripheral blood mononuclear cells (PBMCs), taken when the disease was refractory, from a patient treated with antithyroid drugs. This sequence originates from a woman in her thirties or forties with Graves disease. This chain connects TRBV5-1 to TRBJ2-5; TRBD1 agrees at 9 bases. This chain's CDR3 is CASSWDREMETQYF. The CDR3 DNA sequence: TGCGCCAGCAGTTGGGACAGGGAAATGGAGACCCAGTACTTC.